One T cell receptor (beta chain) is described in this entry. Original data processing: It was from reference gene primer amplification that nucleated cell counts were estimated. The method was immunoSEQ multiplex PCR; TCRdb's version includes in-frame clones alone and lacks a portion of them. Clonal size and the V and J genes are those of that table, whereas D and trimming came from the DNA. The table has 200,000 to 250,000 clones, about 86% seen once. The germline V gene has CDR1 LGHDT and CDR2 YNNKEL (reference sequence). CDR3 size: 14 residues. Trimming cost V 4 bases and J 6 bases; bases outside gene matches: 8. These data are taken from a study of blood T cell repertoires in COVID-19. Study details: Samples of COVID-19 (acute and convalescent) were obtained from the United States, Italy and Spain. T cells, B-cell-depleted T cells, or PBMCs provided the cDNA or gDNA that served as material.

This receptor was obtained from a woman in her twenties or thirties who had recovered from COVID-19. The sample consisted of peripheral blood. V is TRBV3-1 (or the pseudogene TRBV3-2) and J is TRBJ2-7; 8 bases fit TRBD2. The CDR3 sequence: CASSPSGSRREQYF. In DNA, the CDR3 is TGTGCCAGCAGCCCTAGCGGGTCACGTCGCGAGCAGTACTTC.